The sample holds a few counts of the clone carrying this T cell receptor (beta chain). Its antigen is not known. The J segment lost 6 bases and the V segment lost 7 bases, leaving 18 bases of the junction unmatched. Germline lookup yields CDR1 MNHNS and CDR2 SASEGT. This CDR3 is built from 17 residues. It was unsorted whole blood that yielded blood RNA, and germline DNA was also extracted. Enrolled patients were chronically infected with HBV and treatment-naive. Researchers reported drawing around 3.6 milliliters of peripheral blood before surgery. The data are from a study of tumor-infiltrating lymphocytes in primary liver carcinoma. Findings and caveats of the study: Blood's top-250-clone fraction was significantly lower than that of tumors (p = 0.039).

Synthesis of TCR beta cDNA was carried out from around 500 ng total RNA with a constant-region primer. Nested multiplex PCR, run for three rounds with slightly modified ARM-PCR, yielded TCR beta libraries. The first two PCR rounds used TRBV1-TRBV30 forward primers with a C-beta reverse primer, 10 to 11 cycles each. TCRdb passed the multiplex PCR reads through MiXCR, listing each CDR3 protein once. The data contain about 320,000 distinct CDR3 sequences, about 60% of them singletons. This clonotype was obtained from a man aged 40-49 years with primary liver carcinoma and hepatitis B virus infection. V and J are TRBV6-1 and TRBJ2-1; 7 bases fit TRBD2. The sample taken for sequencing was peripheral blood. The CDR3 DNA sequence: TGTGCCAGCATCCAAAGGGGTTCGGGGGGAACCTGCAATGAGCAGTTCTTC. Amino acid sequence: CASIQRGSGGTCNEQFF.